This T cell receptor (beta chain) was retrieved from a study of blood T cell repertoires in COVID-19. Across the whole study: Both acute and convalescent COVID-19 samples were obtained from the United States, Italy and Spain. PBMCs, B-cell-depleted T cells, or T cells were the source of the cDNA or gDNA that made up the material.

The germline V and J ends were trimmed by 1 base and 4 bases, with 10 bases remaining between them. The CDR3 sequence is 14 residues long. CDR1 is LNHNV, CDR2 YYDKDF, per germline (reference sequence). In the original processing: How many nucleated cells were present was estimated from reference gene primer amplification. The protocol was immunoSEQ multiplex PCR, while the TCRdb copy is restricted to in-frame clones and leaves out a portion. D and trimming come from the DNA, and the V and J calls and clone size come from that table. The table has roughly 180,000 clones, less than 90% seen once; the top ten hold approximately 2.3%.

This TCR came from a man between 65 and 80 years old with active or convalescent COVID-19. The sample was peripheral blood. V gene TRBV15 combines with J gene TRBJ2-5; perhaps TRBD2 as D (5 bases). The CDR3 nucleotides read TGTGCCACCAGCAGAGTGGGCCGGGGAGAGACCCAGTACTTC. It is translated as CATSRVGRGETQYF.